This passage covers 12 T cell receptor beta chains from one sample sequenced in a study of circulating and synovial CD4+ cells in juvenile arthritis (dated by TCRdb to 2013 to 2016). Library generation was performed with the immunoSEQ multiplex PCR assay. As stored in TCRdb, this immuneACCESS dataset retains in-frame rearrangements with V and J assigned. A fraction of the clones does not appear; measured against another copy, unresolved V genes explain less than half of the discrepancy, and the remainder lacks a known reason. In this sample the table shows around 13,000 clones, around four fifths of which occur a single time. The leading ten clones occupy approximately 3.3% of the sample. The sample consisted of CD4+ T cells from synovial fluid. These receptors originate from a human patient with juvenile idiopathic arthritis. Some clones in this sample may be carry-over from other donors' samples.

The rearrangement joins TRBV6-6 to TRBJ1-2, with D possibly being TRBD1 (5 bases). The V gene lost 6 bases and the J gene lost 3 bases, with 11 bases spanning the gap. There are 13 residues in the CDR3. Germline loops: CDR1 MNHNY, CDR2 SVGAGI (reference sequence). DNA of the CDR3: TGTGCCAGCAGACCTGACAGCTACTATGGCTACACCTTC. Residues: CASRPDSYYGYTF.

As concerns this clone: The same CDR3 is also encoded by other DNA sequences in this sample. The chain recombines TRBV5-8 with TRBJ2-3; a weak D match, TRBD1 (6 bases). Trimming stripped 4 bases from V and 1 base from J, with 13 bases between. Germline lookup yields CDR1 SGHTS and CDR2 YDEGEE. This CDR3 contains 15 residues. This CDR3 is CASSLWDTRTDTQYF. The DNA for the CDR3 is TGTGCCAGCAGCCTATGGGACACCCGCACAGATACGCAGTATTTT.

The rearrangement joins TRBV5-3 to TRBJ1-5, with 7 bases lining up with TRBD1. TRBV5-3 is sorted into the ORF group, with uncertain function. V lost 1 base, J lost 5 bases, and 12 bases stayed unmatched. The CDR3 spans 17 residues. The CDR3 reads CARSLFVEGGDDQPQHF. CDR3 sequence (DNA): TGTGCCAGAAGCTTGTTTGTTGAAGGGGGCGACGATCAGCCCCAGCATTTT.

The chain recombines TRBV10-3 with TRBJ2-7; 7 bases match TRBD2. The CDR3 length is 14 residues. CDR1 is ENHRY, CDR2 SYGVKD, per germline. Trimming cost V 5 bases and J 3 bases; bases outside gene matches: 7. The CDR3 bases are TGTGCCATCAGTTTCAGCGGGACGGGCTACGAGCAGTACTTC. Its protein product is CAISFSGTGYEQYF.

The chain links TRBV7-9 to TRBJ1-2, with 9 bases aligning to TRBD1. The ends lost 3 bases at V and 6 bases at J; junction bases unmatched: 2. Germline CDR1 reads SEHNR; CDR2 reads FQNEAQ (reference sequence). There are 13 residues in the CDR3. The CDR3 nucleotides read TGTGCCAGCAGCTTGGGGGACAGGGATGGCTACACCTTC. Translation: CASSLGDRDGYTF.

This chain uses TRBV5-4 with TRBJ2-1, with 8 bases matching TRBD2. This CDR3 is built from 15 residues. V trimming: 2 bases; J trimming: 5 bases; junction bases outside the gene matches: 6. Looked up from germline, CDR1 is SGHNT and CDR2 is YYREEE (reference sequence). The CDR3 reads CASSFAGGGNNEQFF. The CDR3 DNA follows: TGTGCCAGCAGCTTTGCGGGGGGCGGGAACAATGAGCAGTTCTTC.

The count of this clone is one. The chain is built from TRBV15 and TRBJ1-1; D unresolved. Trimming cost V 0 bases and J 0 bases, with 11 bases left between them. Germline assignment: CDR1 LNHNV and CDR2 YYDKDF (reference sequence). CDR3 size: 16 residues. CDR3 coding DNA: TGTGCCACCAGCAGAGATGGAGGGCTCATGAACACTGAAGCTTTCTTT. It encodes CATSRDGGLMNTEAFF.

The chain links TRBV7-2 to TRBJ2-2; 8 nucleotides match TRBD1. The V gene end was trimmed by 6 bases and the J gene end by 14 bases; junction bases not matched to a gene: 14. CDR1 and CDR2 (germline): SGHTA, FQGNSA. This CDR3 is 14 amino acids long. The CDR3 region is CASRPDGTGLKLFF. For the CDR3, the DNA is TGTGCCAGCAGGCCAGACGGGACAGGCCTTAAACTGTTTTTT.

The chain has TRBV9 and TRBJ1-5; possibly TRBD1 for D (5 bases). Germline V lookup: CDR1 SGDLS, CDR2 YYNGEE. V lost 0 bases, J lost 6 bases, and 7 bases lay in between. This CDR3 comprises 13 residues. The CDR3 sequence is CASSVGGGQPQHF. CDR3 DNA sequence: TGTGCCAGCAGCGTAGGGGGGGGTCAGCCCCAGCATTTT.

This chain joins TRBV5-1 and TRBJ1-2; D might be TRBD1 (6 bases). Germline V gene sequence: CDR1 SGHRS, CDR2 YFSETQ. Trimming pared 1 base from V and 3 bases from J, leaving 10 bases between. This CDR3 spans 14 amino acids. The CDR3 loop is CASSLTGHHYGYTF. Written as DNA, the CDR3 is TGCGCCAGCAGCTTGACAGGGCACCACTATGGCTACACCTTC.

This clone was picked up a small number of times. The rearrangement joins TRBV6-1 to TRBJ1-5; D is undetermined. V was pared by 2 bases and J by 0 bases, with 11 bases between. The CDR3 contains 16 residues. Germline values: CDR1 MNHNS, CDR2 SASEGT. Written as DNA, the CDR3 is TGTGCCAGCAGTGAAAATAACCTATATAGCAATCAGCCCCAGCATTTT. This gives the protein CASSENNLYSNQPQHF.

This clone was picked up a small number of times. The chain combines TRBV4-3 with TRBJ2-2; no clear D gene. Trimming cost V 1 base and J 5 bases, with 8 bases left between them. Germline CDR1 is LGHNA and CDR2 is YSLEER. CDR3 size: 14 residues. For the CDR3, the DNA is TGCGCCAGCAGCCAAGGTGAACTTACCGGGGAGCTGTTTTTT. It is translated as CASSQGELTGELFF.